This T cell receptor (beta chain) is from a study of control samples from healthy donors and cancer patients. V was pared by 3 bases and J by 6 bases, with 4 bases between. The CDR3 covers 11 residues. CDR1 SGHAT and CDR2 FQNNGV come from the germline V gene. Measured with immunoSEQ multiplex PCR; TCRdb has only the in-frame clones, and not every one. The data show 150,000 or so clones, approximately 93% seen once. The sample comprised blood. The source is a man younger than 35 in good health. V is TRBV11-2 and J is TRBJ2-3; no clear D gene. The CDR3 coding sequence is TGTGCCAGCAGCTTCGGGGATACGCAGTATTTT. Its translation: CASSFGDTQYF.